Presented here are 21 T cell receptor beta chains from one specimen sequenced in a study of blood T cell repertoires in COVID-19. The data were produced by immunoSEQ multiplex PCR, yet TCRdb's version contains in-frame clones alone and is incomplete. Here the sample spans approximately 120,000 clones, around 83% being singletons. Sequenced sample: peripheral blood. The receptors were sampled from a woman aged 80 or older with active or convalescent COVID-19.

This sequence joins TRBV15 and TRBJ1-2; D is uncertain. Trimming took 2 bases from V and 1 from J, leaving 8 bases between them. CDR1 is LNHNV and CDR2 is YYDKDF in the germline V gene (reference sequence). The length of the CDR3 is 14 residues. The CDR3 nucleotides read TGTGCCACCAGCAGACCCGGGATTAACTATGGCTACACCTTC. It yields the protein CATSRPGINYGYTF. Variable domain in full (rest from reference TRBV15 and TRBJ1-2): DAMVIQNPRYQVTQFGKPVTLSCSQTLNHNVMYWYQQKSSQAPKLLFHYYDKDFNNEADTPDNFQSRRPNTSFCFLDIRSPGLGDTAMYLCATSRPGINYGYTFGSGTRLTVV.

This clone was counted between two and nine times. The gene calls are TRBV6-5 and TRBJ2-3; D ambiguous. The V end was cut by 4 bases, the J end by 1 base, with 9 bases between. There are 14 residues in the CDR3. The germline CDR1 and CDR2 sequences are MNHEY and SVGAGI. CDR3 loop: CASSSQTGTDTQYF. DNA for the CDR3: TGTGCCAGCAGTTCTCAGACTGGCACAGATACGCAGTATTTT.

The CDR3 bases are TGTGCCATCAGTGAGGGAGGGACAGCAAACTATGGCTACACCTTC. Protein sequence: CAISEGGTANYGYTF. The chain is built from TRBV10-3 and TRBJ1-2; 7 bases fit TRBD1. This CDR3 is built from 15 residues. V trimming: 2 bases; J trimming: 2 bases; junction bases outside the gene matches: 5. Per germline, CDR1 ENHRY and CDR2 SYGVKD.

This chain joins TRBV30 and TRBJ1-5; 11 bases are shared with TRBD1. The CDR3 spans 16 residues. Germline trimming cut 3 bases from V and 4 bases from J; bases unmatched to any gene: 8. Germline V gene lookup returns CDR1 GTSNPN and CDR2 SVGIG (reference sequence). The CDR3 DNA reads TGTGCCTGGAGCCGGGCCGGGACAGGGGGGAATCAGCCCCAGCATTTT. Amino acid sequence: CAWSRAGTGGNQPQHF.

V usage is TRBV5-1 and J usage is TRBJ2-7; a possible D gene is TRBD2 (5 bases). Germline CDR1 and CDR2: SGHRS and YFSETQ. CDR3 size: 14 residues. The V gene lost 3 bases and the J gene lost 5 bases, with 15 bases spanning the gap. CDR3 residues: CASSSLAGDDEQYF. CDR3 in DNA: TGCGCCAGCAGCTCCCTGGCCGGGGATGACGAGCAGTACTTC.

V and J are TRBV28 and TRBJ1-6; the D is unclear. This CDR3 is built from 14 residues. Germline-derived CDR1 and CDR2 are MDHEN and SYDVKM. V was clipped by 7 bases and J by 7 bases, with 14 bases between them. The CDR3 sequence is CASTWTSSNSPLHF. The CDR3 nucleotides read TGTGCCAGCACGTGGACTTCCTCAAATTCACCCCTCCACTTT.

This clone turned up a few times. The V gene is TRBV19, the J gene TRBJ2-7, with D possibly being TRBD2 (6 bases). Germline values: CDR1 LNHDA, CDR2 SQIVND (reference sequence). The CDR3 totals 17 residues. Trimming cost V 1 base and J 0 bases, with 16 bases left between them. The CDR3 is CASSIGPSGPSSYEQYF. In nucleotides, the CDR3 is TGTGCCAGTAGTATAGGCCCAAGCGGGCCGAGCTCCTACGAGCAGTACTTC. The full variable domain, rest sourced from reference TRBV19 and TRBJ2-7, is DGGITQSPKYLFRKEGQNVTLSCEQNLNHDAMYWYRQDPGQGLRLIYYSQIVNDFQKGDIAEGYSVSREKKESFPLTVTSAQKNPTAFYLCASSIGPSGPSSYEQYFGPGTRLTVT.

This clone was seen just once. This chain links TRBV28 with TRBJ2-1; TRBD2 might be the D (6 bases). This CDR3 spans 12 amino acids. The V and J ends lost 6 bases and 8 bases respectively, with 11 bases between them. Germline values: CDR1 MDHEN, CDR2 SYDVKM. DNA of the CDR3: TGTGCCAGCAGGGGAGGACGGCATGAGCAGTTCTTC. Amino acids: CASRGGRHEQFF.

The chain joins TRBV5-5 to TRBJ1-5; possible D gene TRBD1, 6 bases. The length of the CDR3 is 15 residues. Germline V gene data show CDR1 as SGHKS and CDR2 as YYEKEE (reference sequence). Trimming left V 1 base short and J 3 bases short, with 11 bases between. The CDR3 loop is CASSLWGQDNQPQHF. CDR3 nucleotides: TGTGCCAGCAGCTTGTGGGGGCAGGACAATCAGCCCCAGCATTTT. Based on the CDR3 plus reference TRBV5-5 and TRBJ1-5, the full variable domain is DAGVTQSPTHLIKTRGQQVTLRCSPISGHKSVSWYQQVLGQGPQFIFQYYEKEERGRGNFPDRFSARQFPNYSSELNVNALLLGDSALYLCASSLWGQDNQPQHFGDGTRLSIL.

The chain employs TRBV6-5 and TRBJ1-5; no clear D gene. The CDR3 length is 15 residues. CDR1 MNHEY and CDR2 SVGAGI come from the germline V gene. Trimming pared 0 bases from V and 3 bases from J, leaving 9 bases between. The CDR3 region has the DNA TGTGCCAGCAGTTACTCGACTCAGTACAATCAGCCCCAGCATTTT. This encodes CASSYSTQYNQPQHF.

The chain links TRBV29-1 to TRBJ1-1, with D perhaps matching TRBD1 (6 bases). The CDR3 is made up of 14 amino acids. Germline V gene data show CDR1 as SQVTM and CDR2 as ANQGSEA. The ends were cut back, 8 bases at V and 1 base at J, with 17 bases in the middle. CDR3 loop: CSLFRGRWNTEAFF. The CDR3 nucleotides read TGCAGCCTTTTCAGGGGTCGTTGGAACACTGAAGCTTTCTTT.

The chain joins TRBV19 to TRBJ2-7; D possibly corresponds to TRBD1 (6 bases). Germline CDR1 is LNHDA and CDR2 is SQIVND (reference sequence). The CDR3 is 14 residues long. V shed 3 bases and J shed 5 bases, with 14 bases lying between them. The CDR3 DNA is TGTGCCAGTAGTATGAGATACAGGGTCCACGAGCAGTACTTC. It codes for CASSMRYRVHEQYF.

The V call is TRBV14, the J call TRBJ2-1, with 11 bases fitting TRBD2. Germline CDR1 and CDR2: SGHDN and FVKESK. J lost 10 bases, V lost 4 bases, and 12 bases had no gene match. CDR3 length: 16 amino acids. The CDR3, as DNA: TGTGCCAGCAGCCCAGGAGGACTAGCGGGCCCATGGGAGCAGTTCTTC. Encoded protein: CASSPGGLAGPWEQFF.

The chain recombines TRBV10-3 with TRBJ2-1; 12 bases match TRBD2. From germline, CDR1 is ENHRY and CDR2 SYGVKD. V was pared by 7 bases and J by 7 bases, with 8 bases of the junction left unmatched. The CDR3 is 15 residues long. As DNA, the CDR3 is TGTGCCATCACTAGATCCGGGACTAGCGGGAATGAGCAGTTCTTC. It yields the protein CAITRSGTSGNEQFF.

This clone was detected only a few times. The chain joins TRBV5-1 to TRBJ1-5; tentatively, D is TRBD1 (5 bases). CDR1 is SGHRS and CDR2 is YFSETQ in the germline V gene. V gave up 4 bases and J gave up 0 bases, with 11 bases separating them. The CDR3 spans 15 residues. The CDR3 DNA is TGCGCCAGCAGCCCAGGAGACAGTAGCAATCAGCCCCAGCATTTT. Translating gives CASSPGDSSNQPQHF.

The chain uses TRBV3-1 (or the pseudogene TRBV3-2) and TRBJ1-6, with TRBD1 matching 8 bases. The CDR3 is 14 residues long. Germline-derived CDR1 and CDR2 are LGHDT and YNNKEL (reference sequence). Trimming took 3 bases from V and 5 from J; bases not matched to a gene: 0. DNA of the CDR3: TGTGCCAGCAGCCAGACAGGGGATAATTCACCCCTCCACTTT. Its translation is CASSQTGDNSPLHF.

V gene TRBV10-3 combines with J gene TRBJ2-7; a possible D gene is TRBD1 (7 bases). V lost 6 bases and J lost 3, with 12 bases in between. The germline gives CDR1 ENHRY, CDR2 SYGVKD. There are 13 residues in the CDR3. The CDR3 reads CAIRRDSFYEQYF. CDR3 bases: TGTGCCATCAGGCGGGACAGCTTCTACGAGCAGTACTTC.

The CDR3 DNA follows: TGTGCCAGCAGTGAAGTCTGGACAGGGTTAATAAGTAACGAGATTCAGTACTTC. Translated: CASSEVWTGLISNEIQYF. The chain combines TRBV6-1 with TRBJ2-4; 8 nucleotides agree with TRBD1. The length of the CDR3 is 18 residues. CDR1 and CDR2 (germline): MNHNS, SASEGT. V lost 1 base and J lost 10; bases outside the gene matches: 18.

CDR3: CAIAGMTSGTPDLYNEQFF. The CDR3, as DNA: TGTGCCATCGCGGGAATGACTAGCGGGACCCCAGATCTCTACAATGAGCAGTTCTTC. The chain carries TRBV10-3 and TRBJ2-1, with 11 bases lining up with TRBD2. The CDR3 length is 19 residues. Trimming cost V 8 bases and J 3 bases; bases outside gene matches: 18. CDR1 and CDR2 from the germline V gene are ENHRY and SYGVKD.

The CDR3 DNA reads TGTGCCTGGAGGGTGAGAGGACAGGGGGCGTTTCAGCCCCAGCATTTT. This codes for CAWRVRGQGAFQPQHF. The genes are TRBV30 and TRBJ1-5; 11 bases are a match to TRBD1. CDR3 length equals 16 residues. Germline V gene lookup returns CDR1 GTSNPN and CDR2 SVGIG (reference sequence). Trimming took 3 bases from V and 6 from J; bases not matched to a gene: 10.

This clone was counted only a few times. The J gene is TRBJ1-5, the V gene TRBV9; D is uncertain. Germline CDR1 reads SGDLS; CDR2 reads YYNGEE. The ends were cut back, 3 bases at V and 7 bases at J, with 17 bases in the middle. The CDR3 has 15 residues. The CDR3 region is CASSADPTAGQPQHF. CDR3 sequence (DNA): TGTGCCAGCAGCGCAGACCCCACGGCCGGGCAGCCCCAGCATTTT. Based on the CDR3 plus reference TRBV9 and TRBJ1-5, the full variable domain is DSGVTQTPKHLITATGQRVTLRCSPRSGDLSVYWYQQSLDQGLQFLIQYYNGEERAKGNILERFSAQQFPDLHSELNLSSLELGDSALYFCASSADPTAGQPQHFGDGTRLSIL.